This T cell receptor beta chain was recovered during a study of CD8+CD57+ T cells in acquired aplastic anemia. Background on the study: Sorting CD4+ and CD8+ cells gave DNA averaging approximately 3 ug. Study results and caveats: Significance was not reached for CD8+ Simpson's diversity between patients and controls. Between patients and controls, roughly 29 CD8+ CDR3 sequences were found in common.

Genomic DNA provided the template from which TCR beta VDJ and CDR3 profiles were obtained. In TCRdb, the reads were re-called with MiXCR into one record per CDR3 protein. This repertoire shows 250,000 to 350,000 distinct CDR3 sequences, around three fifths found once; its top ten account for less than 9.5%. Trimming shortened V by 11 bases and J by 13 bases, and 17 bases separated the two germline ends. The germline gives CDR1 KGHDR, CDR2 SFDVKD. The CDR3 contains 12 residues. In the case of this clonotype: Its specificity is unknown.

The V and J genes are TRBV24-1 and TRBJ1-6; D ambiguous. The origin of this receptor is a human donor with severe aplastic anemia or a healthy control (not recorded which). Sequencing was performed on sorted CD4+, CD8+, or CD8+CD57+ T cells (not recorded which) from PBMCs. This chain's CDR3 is CASSLGLQPLHF. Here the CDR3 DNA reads TGTGCCAGCAGCTTAGGACTTCAGCCCCTCCACTTT.